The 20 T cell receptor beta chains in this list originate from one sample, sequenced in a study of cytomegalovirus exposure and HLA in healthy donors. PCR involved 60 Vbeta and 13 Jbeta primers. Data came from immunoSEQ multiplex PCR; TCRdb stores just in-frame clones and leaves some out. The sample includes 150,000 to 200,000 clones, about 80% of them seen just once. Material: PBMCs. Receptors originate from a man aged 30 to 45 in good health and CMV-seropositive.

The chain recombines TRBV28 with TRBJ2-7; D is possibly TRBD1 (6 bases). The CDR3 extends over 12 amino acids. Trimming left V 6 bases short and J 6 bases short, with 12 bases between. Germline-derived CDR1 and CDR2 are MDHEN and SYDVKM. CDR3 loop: CASRPGVGEQYF. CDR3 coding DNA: TGTGCCAGCAGGCCAGGGGTTGGCGAGCAGTACTTC. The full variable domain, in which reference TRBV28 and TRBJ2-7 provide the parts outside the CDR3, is DVKVTQSSRYLVKRTGEKVFLECVQDMDHENMFWYRQDPGLGLRLIYFSYDVKMKEKGDIPEGYSVSREKKERFSLILESASTNQTSMYLCASRPGVGEQYFGPGTRLTVT.

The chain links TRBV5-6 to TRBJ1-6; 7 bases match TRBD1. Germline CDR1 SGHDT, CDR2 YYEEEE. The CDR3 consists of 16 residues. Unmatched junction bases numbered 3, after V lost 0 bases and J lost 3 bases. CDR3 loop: CASSLEAGGYNSPLHF. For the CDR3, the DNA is TGTGCCAGCAGCTTGGAAGCAGGGGGCTATAATTCACCCCTCCACTTT.

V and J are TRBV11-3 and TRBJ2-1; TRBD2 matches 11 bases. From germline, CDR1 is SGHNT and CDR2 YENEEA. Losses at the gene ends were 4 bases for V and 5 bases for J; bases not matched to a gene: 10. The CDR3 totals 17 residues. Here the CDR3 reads CASSSPPLAGGDNEQFF. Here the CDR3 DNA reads TGTGCCAGCAGCTCGCCCCCTCTAGCGGGAGGCGACAATGAGCAGTTCTTC. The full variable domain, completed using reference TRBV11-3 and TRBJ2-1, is EAGVVQSPRYKIIEKKQPVAFWCNPISGHNTLYWYLQNLGQGPELLIRYENEEAVDDSQLPKDRFSAERLKGVDSTLKIQPAELGDSAVYLCASSSPPLAGGDNEQFFGPGTRLTVL.

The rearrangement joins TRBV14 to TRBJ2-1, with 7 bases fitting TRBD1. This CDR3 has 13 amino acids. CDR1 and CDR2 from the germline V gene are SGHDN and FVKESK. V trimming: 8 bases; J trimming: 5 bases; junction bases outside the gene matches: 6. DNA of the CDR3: TGTGCCAGCCGCGGACAGGTGAACAATGAGCAGTTCTTC. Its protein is CASRGQVNNEQFF.

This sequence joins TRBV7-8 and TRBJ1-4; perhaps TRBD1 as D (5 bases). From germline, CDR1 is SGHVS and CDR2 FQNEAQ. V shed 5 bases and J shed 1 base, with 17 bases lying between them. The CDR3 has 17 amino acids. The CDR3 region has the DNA TGTGCCAGCAGCCCGGACACTTTCCATGGAACTAATGAAAAACTGTTTTTT. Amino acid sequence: CASSPDTFHGTNEKLFF.

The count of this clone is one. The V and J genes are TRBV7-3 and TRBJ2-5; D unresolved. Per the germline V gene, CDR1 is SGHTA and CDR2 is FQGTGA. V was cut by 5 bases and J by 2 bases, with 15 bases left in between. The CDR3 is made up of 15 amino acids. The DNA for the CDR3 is TGTGCCAGCAGCGATCAAGGTCCTAGTCAAGAGACCCAGTACTTC. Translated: CASSDQGPSQETQYF.

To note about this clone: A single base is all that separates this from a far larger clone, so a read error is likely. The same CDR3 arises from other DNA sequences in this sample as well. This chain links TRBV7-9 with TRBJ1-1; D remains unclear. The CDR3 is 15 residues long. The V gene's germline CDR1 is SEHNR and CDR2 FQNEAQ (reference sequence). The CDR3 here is CASSPGRGPRSGAFF. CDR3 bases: TGTGCCAGCAGCCCCGGGCGAGGGCCACGGAGCGGAGCTTTCTTC.

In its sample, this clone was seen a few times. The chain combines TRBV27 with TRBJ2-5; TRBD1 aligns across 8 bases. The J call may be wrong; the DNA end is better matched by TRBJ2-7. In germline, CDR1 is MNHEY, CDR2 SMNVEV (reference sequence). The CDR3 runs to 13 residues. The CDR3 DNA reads TGTGCCACCTCAGTTGGACAGGGCTACGAGCAGTACTTC. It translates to CATSVGQGYEQYF.

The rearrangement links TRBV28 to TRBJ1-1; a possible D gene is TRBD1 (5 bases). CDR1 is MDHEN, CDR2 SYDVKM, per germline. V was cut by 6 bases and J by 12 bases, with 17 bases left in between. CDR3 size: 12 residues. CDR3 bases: TGTGCCAGCAGCCACAGGCGGACATGGACTTTCTTT. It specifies CASSHRRTWTFF.

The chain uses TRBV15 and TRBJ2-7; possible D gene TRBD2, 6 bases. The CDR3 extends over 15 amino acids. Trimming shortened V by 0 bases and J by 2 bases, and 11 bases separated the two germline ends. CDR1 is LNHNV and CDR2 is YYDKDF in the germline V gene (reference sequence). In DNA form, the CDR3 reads TGTGCCACCAGCAGAGAGCCAACGGGAGCCTACGAGCAGTACTTC. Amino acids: CATSREPTGAYEQYF.

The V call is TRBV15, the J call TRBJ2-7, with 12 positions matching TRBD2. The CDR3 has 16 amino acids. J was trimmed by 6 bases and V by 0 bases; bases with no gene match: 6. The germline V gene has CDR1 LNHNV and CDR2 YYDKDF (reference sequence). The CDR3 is CATSRDRLAGVTEQYF. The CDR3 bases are TGTGCCACCAGCAGAGACAGACTAGCGGGAGTAACCGAGCAGTACTTC. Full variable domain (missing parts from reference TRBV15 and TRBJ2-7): DAMVIQNPRYQVTQFGKPVTLSCSQTLNHNVMYWYQQKSSQAPKLLFHYYDKDFNNEADTPDNFQSRRPNTSFCFLDIRSPGLGDTAMYLCATSRDRLAGVTEQYFGPGTRLTVT.

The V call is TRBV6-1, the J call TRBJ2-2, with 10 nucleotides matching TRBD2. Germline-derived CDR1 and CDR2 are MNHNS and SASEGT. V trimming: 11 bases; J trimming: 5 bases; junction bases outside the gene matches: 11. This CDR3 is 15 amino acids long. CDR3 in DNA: TGTGCCGTTCCACCTAGCGGGGGAGCTACCGGGGAGCTGTTTTTT. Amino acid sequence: CAVPPSGGATGELFF.

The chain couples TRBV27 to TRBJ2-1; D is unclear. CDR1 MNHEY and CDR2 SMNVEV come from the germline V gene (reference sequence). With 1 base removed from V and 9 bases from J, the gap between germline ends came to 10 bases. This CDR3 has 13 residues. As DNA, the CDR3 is TGTGCCAGCAGTTTATTCACCCCCGGTGAGCAGTTCTTC. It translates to CASSLFTPGEQFF.

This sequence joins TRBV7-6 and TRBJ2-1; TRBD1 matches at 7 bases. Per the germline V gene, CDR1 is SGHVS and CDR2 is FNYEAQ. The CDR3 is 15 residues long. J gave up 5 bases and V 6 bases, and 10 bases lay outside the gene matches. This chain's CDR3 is CASSQVVDRNNEQFF. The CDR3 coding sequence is TGTGCCAGCAGTCAGGTGGTGGACAGGAACAATGAGCAGTTCTTC.

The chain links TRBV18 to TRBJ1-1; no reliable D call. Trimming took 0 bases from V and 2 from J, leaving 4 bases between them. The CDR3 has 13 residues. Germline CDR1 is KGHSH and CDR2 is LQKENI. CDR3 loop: CASSPPRNTEAFF. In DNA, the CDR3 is TGTGCCAGCTCACCACCTAGAAACACTGAAGCTTTCTTT.

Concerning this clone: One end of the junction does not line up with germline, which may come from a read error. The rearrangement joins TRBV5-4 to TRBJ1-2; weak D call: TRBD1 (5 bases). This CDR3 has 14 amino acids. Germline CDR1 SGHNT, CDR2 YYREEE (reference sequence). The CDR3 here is CAGSLWGSYYGYTF. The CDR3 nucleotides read TGTGCCGGCAGCTTGTGGGGCAGCTACTATGGCTACACCTTC.

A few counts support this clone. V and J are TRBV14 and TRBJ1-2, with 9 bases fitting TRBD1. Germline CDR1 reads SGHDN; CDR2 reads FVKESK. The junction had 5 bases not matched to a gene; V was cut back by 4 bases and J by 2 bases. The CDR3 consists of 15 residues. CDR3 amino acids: CASSPGTGRNYGYTF. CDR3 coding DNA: TGTGCCAGCAGCCCAGGGACAGGGAGGAACTATGGCTACACCTTC.

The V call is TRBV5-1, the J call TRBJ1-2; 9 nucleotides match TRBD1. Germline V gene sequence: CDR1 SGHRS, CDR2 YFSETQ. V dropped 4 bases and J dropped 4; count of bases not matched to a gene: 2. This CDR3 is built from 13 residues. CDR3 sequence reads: CASSPTGGYGYTF. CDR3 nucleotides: TGCGCCAGCAGCCCGACAGGGGGCTATGGCTACACCTTC.

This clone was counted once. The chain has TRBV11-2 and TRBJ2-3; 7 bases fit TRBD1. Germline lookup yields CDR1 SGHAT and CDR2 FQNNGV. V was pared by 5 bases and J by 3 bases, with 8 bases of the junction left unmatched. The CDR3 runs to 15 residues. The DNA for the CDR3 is TGTGCCAGCAGCCCGACAGGGATAGGAACAGATACGCAGTATTTT. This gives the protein CASSPTGIGTDTQYF.

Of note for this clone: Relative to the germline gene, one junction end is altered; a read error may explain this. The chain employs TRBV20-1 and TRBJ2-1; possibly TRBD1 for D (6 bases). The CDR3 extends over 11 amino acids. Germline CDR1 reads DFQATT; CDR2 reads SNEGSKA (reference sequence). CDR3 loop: CSARDEDKGVF. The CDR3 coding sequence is TGCAGTGCTAGAGATGAGGACAAGGGGGTCTTC.